This TCR beta chain was captured by sequencing in a study of T cells expressing NK-cell markers (TCRdb year 2020). In terms of the full investigation: In sorted CD3+CD56+NKG2C+, CD3+CD56+NKG2C- and CD3+CD56-NKG2C+ T-cell subsets from several donors, TCR beta-chain repertoires were profiled. Of the eight sequenced donors, seven were found to be HCMV-seropositive and one was found to be HCMV-seronegative. The study sequenced eight donors, all healthy volunteers chosen at random: three men and five women. Libraries were sequenced as 2 x 150 bp reads on Illumina HiSeq 2000/2500, MiSeq or NextSeq. Broader findings and caveats from the paper: Those dominant clonotypes were again the most abundant among CD3+CD56-NKG2C+ cells in four donors, at about 25-65%. Whether the expanded NKG2C-expressing T cell clones were specific for HCMV antigens was left unclear. In over five donors, the dominant CD3+CD56+NKG2C+ clonotypes were among the top 10 CD8+ clonotypes and accounted for about 1.0-7.0% of CD8+ T cells.

As for this clonotype: No antigen is known for it.

A commercial ELISA kit detecting HCMV-specific IgG in serum was used to determine HCMV serostatus. Ficoll density gradient centrifugation was used to isolate peripheral blood mononuclear cells from blood. Sequencing took place on an Illumina HiSeq 2000. 5'RACE template switching, by which a universal primer site and unique molecular identifiers were added, was used to make TCR beta cDNA libraries. Priming for cDNA synthesis came from the TCR beta constant segment, and two successive PCR amplification steps followed. In the paper's pipeline: MIGEC handled demultiplexing of the reads and grouping by UMI, while MiTCR was used to assemble and quantify clonotypes. To exclude erroneous sequences, any TCR cDNA sequence not supported by at least two reads was discarded. Downstream repertoire analysis used the tcR package, and clonotypes were matched across fractions by CDR3 nucleotide sequence plus V segment. VDJmatch was used to annotate antigen specificity against VDJdb, with one amino acid substitution allowed in CDR3. TCRdb reprocessed the public reads and reports one entry per CDR3 protein sequence, without DNA. It is TCRdb's table, rather than the study itself, that gives the V and J calls and clone size. In this sample's table one finds some 190,000 distinct CDR3 sequences. The ten top clones hold 20% to 25% of the sample.

Via the germline V gene, CDR1 is SGHVS and CDR2 FNYEAQ. Taken from cysteine to phenylalanine, the CDR3 has 15 residues. No DNA has been recorded. The chain links TRBV7-6 with TRBJ2-7; TCRdb lists TRBD1, though no DNA is available to test this call. Sequencing input: blood T cells: a sorted CD56 or NKG2C T cell subset, CD4+ or CD8+ T cells, or bulk PBMC T cells (not recorded which). The receptor comes from a man aged 18 to 69 in good health. This receptor has the CDR3 CASSLEQGTTYEQYF.